The clone carrying this TCR beta chain was recorded a few times. These data come from a study of blood T cell repertoires in COVID-19. CDR1 MGHRA and CDR2 YSYEKL come from the germline V gene. The CDR3 spans 18 residues. The V gene end was trimmed by 4 bases and the J gene end by 2 bases; junction bases not matched to a gene: 12. Two negative PCRs, clearance, or symptom resolution had been documented for recovered Cohort 3 donors. Assay: immunoSEQ multiplex PCR; the TCRdb copy retains only in-frame clones and omits some. The table lists under 350,000 clones, 85% to 90% of them singletons. This rearrangement joins TRBV4-1 to TRBJ2-1; TRBD2 agrees at 9 bases. What was sequenced was PBMCs or T cells enriched from blood (not recorded which). This clonotype was sampled from a man aged 30 to 45 who had recovered from COVID-19. The CDR3 DNA is TGCGCCAGCAGCCCAGTACCCCAGCGGGGGGCCCCCTACAATGAGCAGTTCTTC. Encoded protein: CASSPVPQRGAPYNEQFF.